The 21 T cell receptor beta chains in this list originate from one sample, sequenced in a study of long-term antiretroviral therapy in people with HIV. Version v3.0 of the immunoSEQ assay was performed at survey level. Assay: immunoSEQ multiplex PCR; the TCRdb copy retains only in-frame clones and omits some. The top ten hold roughly 13% of the sample, which has about 20,000 clones, 78% seen once. The source material was unsorted PBMCs, sampled 0.3 years after starting antiretroviral therapy. These receptors were taken from a woman aged 50 to 60 with HIV.

By share of the sample, this clone is medium-sized. The chain has TRBV5-4 and TRBJ1-2; 10 nucleotides line up with TRBD1. Trimming cost V 3 bases and J 6 bases; bases outside gene matches: 11. CDR1 SGHNT and CDR2 YYREEE come from the germline V gene (reference sequence). The CDR3 is made up of 16 amino acids. The CDR3 sequence is CASSSGTGESLDGYTF. CDR3 nucleotides: TGTGCCAGCAGCTCCGGGACAGGGGAGTCCTTGGATGGCTACACCTTC.

The V and J genes are TRBV2 and TRBJ1-6; 9 nucleotides match TRBD1. The germline gives CDR1 SNHLY, CDR2 FYNNEI. The CDR3 spans 17 residues. The V segment lost 6 bases and the J segment 3 bases; nucleotides outside the gene matches: 9. CDR3 DNA: TGTGCCAGCAGGGGGACAGGGAAGTCCCTCTATAATTCACCCCTCCACTTT. It translates to CASRGTGKSLYNSPLHF. Combining the CDR3 with reference TRBV2 and TRBJ1-6 gives the whole variable domain EPEVTQTPSHQVTQMGQEVILRCVPISNHLYFYWYRQILGQKVEFLVSFYNNEISEKSEIFDDQFSVERPDGSNFTLKIRSTKLEDSAMYFCASRGTGKSLYNSPLHFGNGTRLTVT.

The chain has TRBV5-6 and TRBJ2-7; 7 nucleotides line up with TRBD1. In germline, CDR1 is SGHDT, CDR2 YYEEEE. The CDR3 has 13 residues. V lost 3 bases to trimming and J lost 4 bases; unmatched junction nucleotides: 4. CDR3 nucleotide sequence: TGTGCCAGCAGCTCGTTACAGGGGTACGAGCAGTACGTC. Translated, it gives CASSSLQGYEQYV.

This clone was seen only a few times. V usage is TRBV27 and J usage is TRBJ1-6; D gene unclear. The V and J ends lost 4 bases and 3 bases respectively, with 13 bases between them. Germline CDR1 MNHEY, CDR2 SMNVEV (reference sequence). This CDR3 spans 16 amino acids. The CDR3 reads CASSSLGRFYNSPLHF. The CDR3 bases are TGTGCCAGCAGTTCCCTTGGGCGATTCTATAATTCACCCCTCCACTTT.

Only one count was recorded for this clone. The chain uses TRBV6-5 and TRBJ2-3; possible D gene TRBD1, 5 bases. The germline gives CDR1 MNHEY, CDR2 SVGAGI. The CDR3 consists of 14 residues. V lost 7 bases and J 0 bases, leaving 11 bases between the germline ends. CDR3 DNA: TGTGCCAGCAACTGGACAAGAAGCACAGATACGCAGTATTTT. It yields the protein CASNWTRSTDTQYF.

In nucleotides, the CDR3 is TGTGCCAGCAGCTTGGACAGGGTAATATCCTATGGCTACACCTTC. Encoded protein: CASSLDRVISYGYTF. The chain recombines TRBV5-4 with TRBJ1-2; tentatively, D is TRBD1 (6 bases). The CDR3 has 15 amino acids. CDR1 is SGHNT, CDR2 YYREEE, per germline (reference sequence). V lost 0 bases to trimming and J lost 4 bases, with 13 bases between them.

V and J are TRBV29-1 and TRBJ2-3, with 12 nucleotides matching TRBD2. V dropped 5 bases and J dropped 0; count of bases not matched to a gene: 15. The length of the CDR3 is 19 residues. Germline V CDR1 and CDR2: SQVTM, ANQGSEA. CDR3 sequence: CSVHFAEFGLAGSTDTQYF. Here the CDR3 DNA reads TGCAGCGTTCACTTTGCAGAATTCGGACTAGCGGGGAGCACAGATACGCAGTATTTT.

This chain uses TRBV5-6 with TRBJ1-2; a possible D gene is TRBD1 (6 bases). V was trimmed by 2 bases and J by 2 bases, leaving 10 bases between them. Germline V gene data show CDR1 as SGHDT and CDR2 as YYEEEE. CDR3 length: 14 amino acids. CDR3 amino acids: CASSFQGRNYGYTF. The CDR3 nucleotides are TGTGCCAGCAGCTTCCAGGGGCGAAACTATGGCTACACCTTC.

CDR3 sequence (DNA): TGTGCCACCAGCAGAGAAGTGGGGACGGTGAACACTGAAGCTTTCTTT. The encoded protein is CATSREVGTVNTEAFF. The genes are TRBV15 and TRBJ1-1; a possible D gene is TRBD1 (5 bases). Deletions cut 0 bases from V and 0 bases from J, with 11 bases between. CDR1 and CDR2 from the germline V gene are LNHNV and YYDKDF (reference sequence). CDR3 length: 16 amino acids.

The chain combines TRBV7-3 with TRBJ1-6, with D perhaps matching TRBD1 (5 bases). The V end lost 4 bases, the J end lost 8 bases, and 9 bases lay between the germline ends. The CDR3 is made up of 13 amino acids. Germline CDR1 and CDR2: SGHTA and FQGTGA. CDR3 coding DNA: TGTGCCAGCAGCTCTCGAGGGGATTCACCCCTCCACTTT. Its protein is CASSSRGDSPLHF. Supplemented by reference TRBV7-3 and TRBJ1-6, the full variable domain reads GAGVSQTPSNKVTEKGKYVELRCDPISGHTALYWYRQSLGQGPEFLIYFQGTGAADDSGLPNDRFFAVRPEGSVSTLKIQRTERGDSAVYLCASSSRGDSPLHFGNGTRLTVT.

This clone was observed a handful of times. The J gene is TRBJ1-2, the V gene TRBV2; D gene unclear. The V end lost 6 bases, the J end lost 4 bases, and 9 bases lay between the germline ends. There are 12 residues in the CDR3. Germline-derived CDR1 and CDR2 are SNHLY and FYNNEI. CDR3 sequence (DNA): TGTGCCAGCAGGGAGGGATCCTATGGCTACACCTTC. It codes for CASREGSYGYTF.

The rearrangement uses TRBV21-1 and TRBJ1-3. TRBV21-1 is described as a pseudogene. This CDR3 spans 13 amino acids. CDR3 sequence reads: CASSNPSGNTIYF. CDR3 coding DNA: TGTGCCAGCAGCAACCCCTCGGGAAACACCATATATTTT.

V is TRBV28 and J is TRBJ1-2, with D tentatively TRBD1 (6 bases). With 7 bases removed from V and 7 bases from J, the gap between germline ends came to 13 bases. The CDR3 consists of 12 residues. CDR1 and CDR2 (germline): MDHEN, SYDVKM. The CDR3 DNA is TGTGCCAGCACTACAACAGGGTTTGGCTACACCTTC. Translating it yields CASTTTGFGYTF.

The chain carries TRBV5-1 and TRBJ2-1, with 12 positions matching TRBD2. There are 18 residues in the CDR3. Trimming removed 0 bases from V and 0 bases from J; junction bases left unmatched: 4. The germline gives CDR1 SGHRS, CDR2 YFSETQ. The CDR3 loop is CASSLGTSGVSSYNEQFF. Here the CDR3 DNA reads TGCGCCAGCAGCTTGGGGACTAGCGGGGTGAGCTCCTACAATGAGCAGTTCTTC.

V usage is TRBV4-2 and J usage is TRBJ2-1; D gene uncertain. V was pared by 0 bases and J by 0 bases, with 6 bases between. CDR1 LGHNA and CDR2 YNFKEQ come from the germline V gene. The length of the CDR3 is 15 residues. This CDR3 reads CASSQEEVSYNEQFF. The CDR3 DNA reads as TGTGCCAGCAGCCAAGAAGAGGTCTCCTACAATGAGCAGTTCTTC.

The rearrangement links TRBV7-2 to TRBJ2-3; 12 positions match TRBD2. The CDR3 has 15 amino acids. J was trimmed by 9 bases and V by 6 bases; bases with no gene match: 10. The germline V gene encodes CDR1 SGHTA and CDR2 FQGNSA. Written as DNA, the CDR3 is TGTGCCAGCAGTCCGGGACTAGCGGGCCGGGGGACGCAGTATTTT. Its protein is CASSPGLAGRGTQYF. The full variable domain, with the rest looked up from reference TRBV7-2 and TRBJ2-3, is GAGVSQSPSNKVTEKGKDVELRCDPISGHTALYWYRQSLGQGLEFLIYFQGNSAPDKSGLPSDRFSAERTGGSVSTLTIQRTQQEDSAVYLCASSPGLAGRGTQYFGPGTRLTVL.

This chain uses TRBV4-1 with TRBJ1-6; weak D call: TRBD1 (6 bases). The germline CDR1 and CDR2 sequences are MGHRA and YSYEKL. The CDR3 consists of 16 residues. Trimming took off 4 bases at V and 8 bases at J, with 18 bases between the two ends. The CDR3 loop is CASSLTGNFWDSPLHF. DNA of the CDR3: TGCGCCAGCAGCCTAACAGGGAACTTTTGGGATTCACCCCTCCACTTT.

This clone is labeled large. Other DNA sequences of this sample code for an identical CDR3. The chain carries TRBV10-2 and TRBJ1-2; D is unresolved. The length of the CDR3 is 13 residues. Germline CDR1 is WSHSY and CDR2 is SAAADI. The V gene lost 3 bases and the J gene lost 8 bases, with 13 bases spanning the gap. In DNA form, the CDR3 reads TGCGCCAGCAGTGACAGAGGAGAGGGCGGCTACACCTTC. It translates to CASSDRGEGGYTF.

This chain joins TRBV7-9 and TRBJ2-3; D is possibly TRBD1 or TRBD2 (6 bases each). Germline CDR1 reads SEHNR; CDR2 reads FQNEAQ (reference sequence). The V end was cut by 7 bases, the J end by 0 bases, with 14 bases between. The CDR3 extends over 15 amino acids. This chain's CDR3 is CASTPGGGSTDTQYF. The CDR3 DNA reads TGTGCCAGCACCCCAGGAGGGGGTAGCACAGATACGCAGTATTTT.

This clone has only a few counts. The chain employs TRBV5-1 and TRBJ1-4, with a tentative D call TRBD1 (5 bases). This CDR3 comprises 15 residues. Trimming took 1 base from V and 8 from J, leaving 15 bases between them. Germline V gene lookup returns CDR1 SGHRS and CDR2 YFSETQ. The chain's CDR3 is CASSLWAGTDEKLFF. The CDR3, as DNA: TGCGCCAGCAGCTTGTGGGCAGGGACGGACGAAAAACTGTTTTTT.

This CDR3 reads CSVGQGGTEAFF. In DNA, the CDR3 is TGCAGCGTTGGACAGGGAGGCACTGAAGCTTTCTTT. The gene calls are TRBV29-1 and TRBJ1-1; 7 bases are a match to TRBD1. Germline V gene lookup returns CDR1 SQVTM and CDR2 ANQGSEA. The length of the CDR3 is 12 residues. After removal of 4 bases from V and 4 bases from J, the junction contained 3 bases not matched to a gene.